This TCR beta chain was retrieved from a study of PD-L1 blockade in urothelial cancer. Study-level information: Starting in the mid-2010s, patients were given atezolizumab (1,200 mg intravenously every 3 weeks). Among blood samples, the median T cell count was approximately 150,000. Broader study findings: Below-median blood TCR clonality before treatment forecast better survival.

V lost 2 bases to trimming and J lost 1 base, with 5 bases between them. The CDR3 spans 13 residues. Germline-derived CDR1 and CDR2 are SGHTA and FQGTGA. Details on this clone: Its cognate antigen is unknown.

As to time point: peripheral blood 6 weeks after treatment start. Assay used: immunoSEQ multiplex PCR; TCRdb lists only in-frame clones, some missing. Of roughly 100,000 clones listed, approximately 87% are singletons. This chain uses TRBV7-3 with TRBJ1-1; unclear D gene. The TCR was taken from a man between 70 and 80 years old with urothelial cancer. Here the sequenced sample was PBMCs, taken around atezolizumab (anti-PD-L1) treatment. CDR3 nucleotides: TGTGCCAGCAGCTTAGCGAGGAACACTGAAGCTTTCTTT. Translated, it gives CASSLARNTEAFF.